This is a list of T cell receptor beta chains from one sample in a study of CD8 T cells in Susac syndrome. TCRdb fed the immunoSEQ multiplex PCR reads into MiXCR, producing one record per CDR3 protein. The table records 400,000 to 550,000 distinct CDR3 sequences, around 85% of them present only once. Specimen: CD8+ T cells from PBMCs. Source of these receptors: a human donor with multiple sclerosis. Each CDR3 is given with its conserved first and last residue. D genes are given only for firm matches. For some rows the clone size is stated as once, few or many, or as a class when expanded; others skip it.

>TRBJ1-5|.|TRBV12-3/TRBV12-4|.
TGTGCCAGCAGTTTAGAGGGACATTGGAATCAGCCCCAGCATTTT
CASSLEGHWNQPQHF
>TRBJ2-2|TRBD1|TRBV7-9|.
TGTGCCAGCAGCTTTCCCCAGGGGGCTCAGGCCGGGGAGCTGTTTTTT
CASSFPQGAQAGELFF
>TRBJ1-1|.|TRBV6-1|.
TGTGCCAGCAGCCCGAGACAGAGATCGAACACTGAAGCTTTCTTT
CASSPRQRSNTEAFF
>TRBJ1-2|.|TRBV30|.
TGCGCAACCGCTAACTATGGCTACACCTTC
CATANYGYTF
>TRBJ1-4|.|TRBV4-2|.
TGTGCCAGCAGCCAAGTTTATCGGAGGAAAGATGAAAAACTGTTTTTT
CASSQVYRRKDEKLFF
>TRBJ2-5|.|TRBV2|once
TGTGCCAGCAGTGAATCACTTGCGGAAGAGACCCAGTACTTC
CASSESLAEETQYF
>TRBJ2-7|TRBD2|TRBV12-3/TRBV12-4|.
TGTGCCAGCAGTGGGACTAGCGGGAGGGCGGGGCTTTACGAGCAGTACTTC
CASSGTSGRAGLYEQYF
>TRBJ2-1|.|TRBV2|.
TGTGCCAGCGGGACCATGAGGGGGGTCCACAATGAGCAGTTCTTC
CASGTMRGVHNEQFF
>TRBJ2-5|.|TRBV3-1|.
TGTGCCAGCAGCCTACCTGGAGGGCGTACAGAGACCCAGTACTTC
CASSLPGGRTETQYF
>TRBJ2-7|TRBD1|TRBV5-1|.
TGCGCCAGCAGCTTCGGGACAGGGCTCGACGAGCAGTACTTC
CASSFGTGLDEQYF
>TRBJ1-2|.|TRBV4-1|.
TGCGCCAGCAGCCAAGATACGGGCCAGGGGCGAACTAACTATGGCTACACCTTC
CASSQDTGQGRTNYGYTF
>TRBJ2-7|.|TRBV2|.
TGTGCCAGCAGTGACAGACCCGGGACACCTAACTACGAGCAGTACTTC
CASSDRPGTPNYEQYF
>TRBJ2-7|TRBD2|TRBV6-1|once
TGTGCCAGCAGTCCCTCTAGCGGGTCGTTCCCCTACGAGCAGTACTTC
CASSPSSGSFPYEQYF
>TRBJ2-7|.|TRBV20-1|.
TGCAGTGCCATCTCAGGGGATAACCCCTTCGAGCAGTACTTC
CSAISGDNPFEQYF
>TRBJ2-7|TRBD2|TRBV5-1|.
TGCGCCAGCAGCCGAACTAGCGGGGTCTACGAGCAGTACTTC
CASSRTSGVYEQYF
>TRBJ2-3|TRBD2|TRBV4-1|once
TGCGCCAGCAGCGGAGGCGGGGGAGATACGCAGTATTTT
CASSGGGGDTQYF
>TRBJ1-2|TRBD1|TRBV7-9|.
TGTGCCAGCAGCCTTGTTGGACAGGGGATCGGATATGGCTACACCTTC
CASSLVGQGIGYGYTF
>TRBJ2-1|TRBD2|TRBV29-1|.
TGCAGCGTTGAGACTAGCGGCTACAATGAGCAGTTCTTC
CSVETSGYNEQFF
>TRBJ1-1|.|TRBV27|.
TGTGCCAGCGGCCCCATCGAGGACGGTAAGGGGGAAGCTTTCTTT
CASGPIEDGKGEAFF
>TRBJ2-1|.|TRBV7-8|.
TGTGCCAGCAGCCCCGTCGCAGCGGAACTATACAATGAGCAGTTCTTC
CASSPVAAELYNEQFF
>TRBJ1-5|.|TRBV27|.
TGTGCCAGCAGTTTATACCGGGCCCCTCGACAGCCCCAGCATTTT
CASSLYRAPRQPQHF
>TRBJ2-3|.|TRBV6-1|few
TGTGCCAGCAGTGATGGGGATCCGGATACGCAGTATTTT
CASSDGDPDTQYF
>TRBJ1-1|TRBD1|TRBV5-5|.
TGTGCCAGCAGCCATCATGACAGGGAGACATTAAACACTGAAGCTTTCTTT
CASSHHDRETLNTEAFF
>TRBJ2-5|.|TRBV10-2|.
TGCGCCAGCAGCGGAGAGTACCAAGAGACCCAGTACTTC
CASSGEYQETQYF
>TRBJ2-7|TRBD1|TRBV29-1|.
TGCAGCGGAAGGGACAGGGGCTACGAGCAGTACTTC
CSGRDRGYEQYF
>TRBJ2-7|.|TRBV28|.
TGTGCCAGCAGTTTATCGGGGACGATACACGAGCAGTACTTC
CASSLSGTIHEQYF
>TRBJ2-3|.|TRBV7-9|.
TGTGCCAGCAGCTTAGCCACGGGGGATACGCAGTATTTT
CASSLATGDTQYF
>TRBJ2-2|TRBD1|TRBV7-9|once
TGTGCCAGCAGAGCCGGGACAGGGGGAAACACCGGGGAGCTGTTTTTT
CASRAGTGGNTGELFF
>TRBJ1-6|.|TRBV6-6|.
TGTGCCAGCAGTTACTCTAGGGCCAATAATTCACCCCTCCACTTT
CASSYSRANNSPLHF
>TRBJ2-1|.|TRBV6-1|.
TGTGCCAGCAACGGGCTAGCTCCCCACAATGAGCAGTTCTTC
CASNGLAPHNEQFF
>TRBJ1-2|.|TRBV7-6|.
TGTGCCAGCAGCCCCTGGGACGCCGCCAACTATGGCTACACCTTC
CASSPWDAANYGYTF
>TRBJ1-5|TRBD1|TRBV20-1|.
TGCAGTGCTAGACGGGACAGGGAGTGGGACCAGCCCCAGCATTTT
CSARRDREWDQPQHF
>TRBJ2-7|.|TRBV5-6|.
TGTGCCAGCAGCCCATCTAGGGGGTACGAGCAGTACTTC
CASSPSRGYEQYF